The present entry profiles one T cell receptor beta chain with its context. Its antigen is undetermined. The data were taken from a study of identical twins' blood T cells. Study-level results: Twins shared more top CDR3 clonotypes than unrelated donors did. Mainly, cloneset size products determined shared clonotypes, twins included.

The V gene lost 6 bases and the J gene lost 1 base, with 13 bases spanning the gap. The CDR3 extends over 15 amino acids. TCRdb re-derived calls from the 5' RACE reads in MiXCR, one entry per CDR3 protein. The sample lists 350,000 to 400,000 distinct CDR3 sequences; roughly 27% were seen once. The genes are TRBV12-3 or TRBV12-4 and TRBJ1-5, with a weak D call TRBD1 (5 bases). The receptor's source is a woman between 18 and 55 years old in good health. Sample: PBMCs. The CDR3 bases are TGTGCCAGCAGCCGATACACAGGAAGCAATCAGCCCCAGCATTTT. It is translated as CASSRYTGSNQPQHF.